The text below deals with one TCR beta chain. The antigen is undetermined. These data belong to a study of neoadjuvant nivolumab and ipilimumab in lung cancer. Study-wide results and limits: TCR sequencing covered a small number of samples.

The assay was immunoSEQ multiplex PCR, and TCRdb's table has in-frame clones only and misses some. The sample holds roughly 20,000 clones, roughly 79% seen once. Sequencing used tumor tissue, obtained after neoadjuvant nivolumab, alone or with ipilimumab, at or shortly before surgery. The receptor was derived from an adult with non-small cell lung cancer.

CDR3 loop: CASSAAAGGLNEQFF. The CDR3 region has the DNA TGTGCCAGCAGCGCGGCAGCGGGGGGGCTGAATGAGCAGTTCTTC. This chain uses TRBV7-2 with TRBJ2-1, with TRBD2 identical over 10 bases. Trimming took 5 bases from V and 7 from J; bases not matched to a gene: 8. The CDR3 extends over 15 amino acids. The germline gives CDR1 SGHTA, CDR2 FQGNSA.